These 20 T cell receptor beta chains were all obtained from the same sample, sequenced in a study of blood T cell repertoires in COVID-19. Clones were read by immunoSEQ multiplex PCR, and TCRdb kept only the in-frame ones, dropping some. The data hold approximately 670,000 clones, with 85% to 90% observed a single time. Sequencing was done on a sample of peripheral blood. The receptors come from a woman aged 18 to 35 with acute or convalescent COVID-19.

This rearrangement joins TRBV6-6 to TRBJ1-4; perhaps TRBD1 as D (6 bases). Trimming took off 2 bases at V and 3 bases at J, with 10 bases between the two ends. The CDR3 has 15 amino acids. The germline V gene encodes CDR1 MNHNY and CDR2 SVGAGI (reference sequence). The CDR3 DNA is TGTGCCAGCAGTTACGGGGGGGCGGCTAATGAAAAACTGTTTTTT. Its translation: CASSYGGAANEKLFF.

This clone appeared a few times. The V gene is TRBV5-6, the J gene TRBJ2-2, with 11 bases that match TRBD1. This CDR3 region has 17 residues. J lost 4 bases, V lost 2 bases, and 7 bases had no gene match. Germline CDR1 is SGHDT and CDR2 is YYEEEE. CDR3 nucleotides: TGTGCCAGCAGCTTCCCACCGGGACAGGGGGTCACCGGGGAGCTGTTTTTT. It encodes CASSFPPGQGVTGELFF.

The V call is TRBV29-1, the J call TRBJ2-1, with D perhaps matching TRBD2 (7 bases). Germline V gives CDR1 SQVTM, CDR2 ANQGSEA. This CDR3 has 14 residues. V was shortened by 4 bases and J by 2 bases, with 12 bases between the two germline ends. CDR3 bases: TGCAGCGTTGTCGGCGGGGGCACCTACAATGAGCAGTTCTTC. This gives the protein CSVVGGGTYNEQFF.

The chain links TRBV9 to TRBJ2-1, with TRBD1 identical over 7 bases. The V gene end was trimmed by 0 bases and the J gene end by 3 bases; junction bases not matched to a gene: 3. CDR1 SGDLS and CDR2 YYNGEE come from the germline V gene. The length of the CDR3 is 15 residues. CDR3 sequence reads: CASSVEGDSYNEQFF. The CDR3 DNA reads TGTGCCAGCAGCGTAGAGGGGGACAGCTACAATGAGCAGTTCTTC. Full variable domain (rest looked up from reference TRBV9 and TRBJ2-1): DSGVTQTPKHLITATGQRVTLRCSPRSGDLSVYWYQQSLDQGLQFLIQYYNGEERAKGNILERFSAQQFPDLHSELNLSSLELGDSALYFCASSVEGDSYNEQFFGPGTRLTVL.

The chain employs TRBV7-2 and TRBJ2-7; no clear D gene. The V end was cut by 2 bases, the J end by 2 bases, with 10 bases between. This CDR3 spans 14 amino acids. Germline values: CDR1 SGHTA, CDR2 FQGNSA. The CDR3 nucleotides are TGTGCCAGCAGCTTACGAAACACAGCCTACGAGCAGTACTTC. This translates into CASSLRNTAYEQYF.

The J gene is TRBJ2-5, the V gene TRBV6-2 or TRBV6-3, with 7 bases aligning to TRBD1. V gave up 4 bases and J gave up 4 bases; unmatched junction bases: 6. CDR3 length: 14 amino acids. Per the germline V gene, CDR1 is MNHEY and CDR2 is SVGEGT. The CDR3 DNA is TGTGCCAGCAGTTCGGACCCAGGGGGAGAGACCCAGTACTTC. Translating gives CASSSDPGGETQYF.

To note about this clone: Other DNA sequences in this sample translate to the same CDR3. V usage is TRBV18 and J usage is TRBJ1-1; tentative D call: TRBD1 (5 bases). V was cut by 6 bases and J by 1 base, with 9 bases left in between. CDR1 is KGHSH and CDR2 is LQKENI in the germline V gene. The CDR3 extends over 13 amino acids. The CDR3 spells CASSRDRNTEAFF. The CDR3 DNA sequence: TGTGCCAGCTCCCGAGACAGGAACACTGAAGCTTTCTTT.

V and J are TRBV2 and TRBJ1-1; no firm D call. The CDR3 consists of 13 residues. Germline lookup yields CDR1 SNHLY and CDR2 FYNNEI. V lost 9 bases to trimming and J lost 1 base, with 12 bases between them. The DNA of the CDR3 is TGTGCCAGTGAGGAAATTTGGAACACTGAAGCTTTCTTT. Protein sequence: CASEEIWNTEAFF.

This clone was seen once. This chain uses TRBV5-1 with TRBJ1-1; D is unresolved. This CDR3 has 13 residues. The V gene's germline CDR1 is SGHRS and CDR2 YFSETQ. V dropped 9 bases and J dropped 0 bases, with 12 bases sitting between them. CDR3 protein: CATKNEVNTEAFF. In DNA form, the CDR3 reads TGCGCCACCAAGAACGAGGTGAACACTGAAGCTTTCTTT.

The rearrangement uses TRBV29-1 and TRBJ1-2, with 10 positions matching TRBD1. The J segment lost 2 bases and the V segment lost 1 base, leaving 4 bases of the junction unmatched. Per the germline V gene, CDR1 is SQVTM and CDR2 is ANQGSEA. The CDR3 length is 15 residues. The CDR3 here is CSVEVPGQGNYGYTF. The CDR3 nucleotides are TGCAGCGTTGAAGTACCGGGACAGGGGAACTATGGCTACACCTTC.

V usage is TRBV5-1 and J usage is TRBJ1-6; 9 positions match TRBD1. The germline gives CDR1 SGHRS, CDR2 YFSETQ. After removal of 4 bases from V and 2 bases from J, the junction contained 10 bases not matched to a gene. The CDR3 is 18 residues long. In DNA form, the CDR3 reads TGCGCCAGCAGCCTCTACCCGGGACAGGGTCCCTATAATTCACCCCTCCACTTT. Amino acids: CASSLYPGQGPYNSPLHF.

CDR3 protein: CASREDRVQETQYF. CDR3 DNA sequence: TGTGCCAGCAGGGAGGACAGGGTCCAAGAGACCCAGTACTTC. This rearrangement joins TRBV6-5 to TRBJ2-5; 8 positions agree with TRBD1. Trimming took 6 bases from V and 1 from J; bases not matched to a gene: 4. The CDR3 covers 14 residues. Germline CDR1 MNHEY, CDR2 SVGAGI.

The CDR3 protein is CASSFMTGPSYGYTF. CDR3 bases: TGTGCCAGCAGTTTCATGACAGGGCCAAGCTATGGCTACACCTTC. This chain links TRBV27 with TRBJ1-2; 7 bases map to TRBD1. This CDR3 comprises 15 residues. V lost 3 bases, J lost 4 bases, and 8 bases stayed unmatched. The germline V gene has CDR1 MNHEY and CDR2 SMNVEV (reference sequence).

CDR3 sequence reads: CASSLAALNTEAFF. The CDR3 DNA is TGTGCCAGCAGTTTGGCAGCGTTGAACACTGAAGCTTTCTTT. The chain recombines TRBV27 with TRBJ1-1; D remains ambiguous. This CDR3 spans 14 amino acids. V lost 3 bases and J lost 0, with 8 bases in between. Per germline, CDR1 MNHEY and CDR2 SMNVEV (reference sequence).

As regards this clone: The sample has other DNA sequences that encode this CDR3 too. The chain combines TRBV24-1 with TRBJ1-2; no firm D call. CDR3 length: 11 residues. Between the trimmed V and J ends, which lost 6 bases and 4 bases, there was a span of 5 bases. Germline loops: CDR1 KGHDR, CDR2 SFDVKD. The CDR3 sequence: CATSTGYGYTF. The CDR3, as DNA: TGTGCCACCAGTACCGGCTATGGCTACACCTTC.

The rearrangement uses TRBV4-1 and TRBJ1-1, with 9 nucleotides matching TRBD1. With 0 bases clipped from V and 4 bases from J, the junction kept 15 bases outside the gene matches. The CDR3 totals 19 residues. Germline V gene sequence: CDR1 MGHRA, CDR2 YSYEKL. The CDR3 bases are TGCGCCAGCAGCCAAGATAAGGGTTTTGGGACAGGGAAAGGCACTGAAGCTTTCTTT. It codes for CASSQDKGFGTGKGTEAFF.

J is TRBJ1-4 and V is TRBV12-5; TRBD1 might be the D (6 bases). The CDR3 is 13 residues long. The germline CDR1 and CDR2 sequences are LGHNT and FRNRAP. The ends were cut back, 5 bases at V and 4 bases at J, with 8 bases in the middle. The CDR3 region is CASGTGNNEKLFF. In DNA, the CDR3 is TGTGCTAGTGGTACAGGGAATAATGAAAAACTGTTTTTT.

The chain employs TRBV4-1 and TRBJ2-7; no definite D call. CDR1 MGHRA and CDR2 YSYEKL come from the germline V gene. V was clipped by 0 bases and J by 1 base, with 16 bases between them. The CDR3 is 17 residues long. The CDR3, as DNA: TGCGCCAGCAGCCAAGATTCGGGTCCGGAAAGATCCTACGAGCAGTACTTC. It yields the protein CASSQDSGPERSYEQYF.

The chain employs TRBV30 and TRBJ1-5; D might be TRBD1 (5 bases). The length of the CDR3 is 13 residues. V lost 4 bases and J lost 6, with 13 bases in between. The germline CDR1 and CDR2 sequences are GTSNPN and SVGIG (reference sequence). CDR3 sequence reads: CAWTRSGAQPQHF. The DNA of the CDR3 is TGTGCCTGGACCAGGTCTGGGGCTCAGCCCCAGCATTTT.

This clone was found a few times. The CDR3 nucleotides read TGTGCCAGCACCCCGACAGGGGGCCAAAACACCATATATTTT. Translated, it gives CASTPTGGQNTIYF. V gene TRBV6-6 combines with J gene TRBJ1-3, with 10 nucleotides matching TRBD1. After removal of 7 bases from V and 6 bases from J, the junction contained 6 bases not matched to a gene. The CDR3 extends over 14 amino acids. The germline V gene has CDR1 MNHNY and CDR2 SVGAGI (reference sequence).